This T cell receptor beta chain was documented in a study of Graves' ophthalmopathy and Graves' hyperthyroidism. Overall study results and limits: It was with approximately 70% sensitivity and almost 75% specificity that the model predicted ophthalmopathy progression.

Donors with ophthalmopathy: moderate-to-severe activity, CAS ≥3, NOSPECS ≥4, duration under 3 months. The CDR3 has 15 amino acids. Germline loops: CDR1 GTSNPN, CDR2 SVGIG (reference sequence). The V end lost 4 bases, the J end lost 7 bases, and 22 bases lay between the germline ends. The authors amplified TCR beta CDR3 regions from RNA transcripts. Second-round multiplex PCR came after a first-round RT-PCR that employed HTBI primers. TCRdb ran MiXCR on the multiplex PCR reads and lists one entry per CDR3 protein. Of about 220,000 distinct CDR3 sequences listed, 20% to 25% are singletons. This clonotype occurred many times. Its target is not known.

The sequence derives from a woman between 50 and 59 years old with Graves' ophthalmopathy. The sample taken for sequencing was peripheral blood. V usage is TRBV30 and J usage is TRBJ2-5; the D gene could be TRBD1 or TRBD2 (5 bases each). The CDR3: CAWTPRVAQEATQYF. CDR3 nucleotides: TGTGCCTGGACCCCCCGGGTTGCACAGGAGGCGACCCAGTACTTC. Looking up the rest from reference TRBV30 and TRBJ2-5 gives the full variable domain: SQTIHQWPATLVQPVGSPLSLECTVEGTSNPNLYWYRQAAGRGLQLLFYSVGIGQISSEVPQNLSASRPQDRQFILSSKKLLLSDSGFYLCAWTPRVAQEATQYFGPGTRLLVL.